The 26 T cell receptor beta chains below all came from one sample that was sequenced in a study of CD8+ T cells in alopecia areata. It was cDNA, reverse transcribed from extracted RNA, that served as the sequencing template. The repertoire was sequenced with immunoSEQ multiplex PCR; TCRdb's copy has only in-frame clones and lacks some. The sample shows 210,000 or so clones, approximately 72% of them seen only once. Sample treatment: oral pan-JAK inhibitor, 5-10 mg twice daily. Sequenced here: CD4+ T cells sorted from blood, sampled at week 44, from a patient treated with tofacitinib. These receptor sequences come from a human donor with alopecia areata.

The chain carries TRBV7-3 and TRBJ1-6; a weak D match, TRBD1 (6 bases). With 5 bases removed from V and 6 bases from J, the gap between germline ends came to 11 bases. CDR3 length: 14 amino acids. Germline values: CDR1 SGHTA, CDR2 FQGTGA. CDR3 sequence (DNA): TGTGCCAGCAGCCCCGGACAGCCTAATTCACCCCTCCACTTT. Translation gives CASSPGQPNSPLHF.

This clone showed up just a few times. J is TRBJ2-3 and V is TRBV5-1; D not certain. The CDR3 is 14 residues long. Germline V gives CDR1 SGHRS, CDR2 YFSETQ. The V gene lost 4 bases and the J gene lost 4 bases, with 13 bases spanning the gap. The CDR3 sequence: CASSQSLSADTQYF. CDR3 nucleotides: TGCGCCAGCAGCCAGTCCCTTTCGGCAGATACGCAGTATTTT.

The J gene is TRBJ2-2, the V gene TRBV7-8; TRBD1 matches 10 bases. From germline, CDR1 is SGHVS and CDR2 FQNEAQ. Germline trimming cut 7 bases from V and 4 bases from J; bases unmatched to any gene: 9. CDR3 length equals 16 residues. CDR3 amino acids: CASNRGGQGITGELFF. The DNA for the CDR3 is TGTGCCAGCAACCGTGGGGGACAGGGGATCACCGGGGAGCTGTTTTTT.

To note about this clone: The CDR3 does not close with the conserved phenylalanine or tryptophan, likely indicating a read error. The DNA is omitted, as the CDR3 cannot be located on it reliably, and the CDR3 follows TCRdb's listing. CDR3 sequence reads: CAKTGQGI. This chain joins TRBV23-1 and TRBJ1-1; TRBD1 is taken as the D call from the table, unchecked against the DNA. TRBV23-1 is treated as an ORF (open reading frame) with a function not yet certain. Ends included, the CDR3 has 8 residues.

The chain carries TRBV7-9 and TRBJ1-6; D is unresolved. V was trimmed by 0 bases and J by 8 bases, leaving 2 bases between them. CDR1 and CDR2 from the germline V gene are SEHNR and FQNEAQ (reference sequence). This CDR3 is 12 amino acids long. This chain's CDR3 is CASSLADSPLHF. In DNA, the CDR3 is TGTGCCAGCAGCTTAGCCGATTCACCCCTCCACTTT.

This clone turned up a few times. The chain joins TRBV29-1 to TRBJ2-5; D possibly uses TRBD1 or TRBD2 (5 bases each). The CDR3 has 12 residues. The germline V gene encodes CDR1 SQVTM and CDR2 ANQGSEA. V lost 7 bases to trimming and J lost 5 bases, with 14 bases between them. The CDR3 sequence: CSALRGVETQYF. CDR3 bases: TGCAGCGCCCTGAGAGGGGTGGAGACCCAGTACTTC.

The V and J genes are TRBV5-6 and TRBJ2-7; D is possibly TRBD1 (5 bases). The V end was cut by 6 bases, the J end by 3 bases, with 13 bases between. There are 13 residues in the CDR3. Germline CDR1 SGHDT, CDR2 YYEEEE. CDR3 sequence: CASNLKTDYEQYF. CDR3 sequence (DNA): TGTGCCAGCAACCTCAAGACAGACTACGAGCAGTACTTC. The variable domain in full, with the rest retrieved from reference TRBV5-6 and TRBJ2-7, is DAGVTQSPTHLIKTRGQQVTLRCSPKSGHDTVSWYQQALGQGPQFIFQYYEEEERQRGNFPDRFSGHQFPNYSSELNVNALLLGDSALYLCASNLKTDYEQYFGPGTRLTVT.

J is TRBJ1-5 and V is TRBV30, with 7 positions matching TRBD1. Unmatched junction bases numbered 4, after V lost 2 bases and J lost 3 bases. There are 14 residues in the CDR3. Germline V gene lookup returns CDR1 GTSNPN and CDR2 SVGIG (reference sequence). The CDR3 nucleotides read TGTGCCTGGAGTCTGGGACAGAACAATCAGCCCCAGCATTTT. Translated, it gives CAWSLGQNNQPQHF. Together with reference TRBV30 and TRBJ1-5, the CDR3 gives the full variable domain: SQTIHQWPATLVQPVGSPLSLECTVEGTSNPNLYWYRQAAGRGLQLLFYSVGIGQISSEVPQNLSASRPQDRQFILSSKKLLLSDSGFYLCAWSLGQNNQPQHFGDGTRLSIL.

The table lists this clone with a few counts. This chain links TRBV27 with TRBJ2-1, with 8 bases lining up with TRBD1. The V gene end was trimmed by 6 bases and the J gene end by 8 bases; junction bases not matched to a gene: 6. Germline V gene sequence: CDR1 MNHEY, CDR2 SMNVEV (reference sequence). The CDR3 totals 13 residues. CDR3: CASSPQGVHEQFF. For the CDR3, the DNA is TGTGCCAGCAGCCCACAGGGGGTACATGAGCAGTTCTTC.

This clone was counted between two and nine times. V gene TRBV15 combines with J gene TRBJ2-7; D may be TRBD1 or TRBD2 (5 bases each). Trimming took off 3 bases at V and 0 bases at J, with 15 bases between the two ends. The CDR3 loop spans 16 amino acids. Germline values: CDR1 LNHNV, CDR2 YYDKDF (reference sequence). The CDR3 sequence is CATSSAWDLASYEQYF. The CDR3, as DNA: TGTGCCACCAGCAGCGCATGGGACCTAGCCTCCTACGAGCAGTACTTC. The full variable domain, its missing parts supplied by reference TRBV15 and TRBJ2-7, is DAMVIQNPRYQVTQFGKPVTLSCSQTLNHNVMYWYQQKSSQAPKLLFHYYDKDFNNEADTPDNFQSRRPNTSFCFLDIRSPGLGDTAMYLCATSSAWDLASYEQYFGPGTRLTVT.

The rearrangement links TRBV7-9 to TRBJ2-3; 8 positions agree with TRBD2. V trimming: 4 bases; J trimming: 0 bases; junction bases outside the gene matches: 3. In germline, CDR1 is SEHNR, CDR2 FQNEAQ (reference sequence). CDR3 size: 15 residues. This CDR3 is CASSSKRGSTDTQYF. The CDR3 DNA sequence: TGTGCCAGCAGCTCAAAGCGGGGGAGCACAGATACGCAGTATTTT.

The J gene is TRBJ2-1, the V gene TRBV29-1; 9 bases fit TRBD2. Germline-derived CDR1 and CDR2 are SQVTM and ANQGSEA. The trim removed 7 bases at V and 7 bases at J, leaving 11 bases unmatched. The CDR3 is made up of 14 amino acids. The CDR3 loop reads CSGRRSGGSNEQFF. The CDR3 nucleotides are TGCAGCGGCCGCCGGAGCGGGGGGAGTAATGAGCAGTTCTTC.

The chain carries TRBV5-1 and TRBJ2-2; tentatively, D is TRBD1 or TRBD2 (5 bases each). This CDR3 contains 16 residues. Trimming removed 2 bases at V and 0 bases at J, with 11 bases between. CDR1 is SGHRS and CDR2 is YFSETQ in the germline V gene. The CDR3 reads CASSFRRGPNTGELFF. Here the CDR3 DNA reads TGCGCCAGCAGCTTCCGCCGGGGCCCGAACACCGGGGAGCTGTTTTTT.

J is TRBJ1-2 and V is TRBV30, with D possibly matching TRBD1 (6 bases). Germline lookup yields CDR1 GTSNPN and CDR2 SVGIG (reference sequence). The CDR3 covers 11 residues. Trimming removed 4 bases at V and 5 bases at J, with 8 bases between. DNA for the CDR3: TGTGCCTGGAACCAGGGGTATGGCTACACCTTC. Translated, it gives CAWNQGYGYTF.

The CDR3 DNA reads TGTGCCTGGAGTGTAGGTCAGGGCTACTACAATGAGCAGTTCTTC. Its protein product is CAWSVGQGYYNEQFF. V is TRBV30 and J is TRBJ2-1, with TRBD1 as a possible D gene (5 bases). V lost 0 bases to trimming and J lost 3 bases, with 12 bases between them. Germline V gives CDR1 GTSNPN, CDR2 SVGIG (reference sequence). The CDR3 is 15 residues long.

The rearrangement links TRBV30 to TRBJ1-2, with 8 bases lining up with TRBD1. This CDR3 contains 14 residues. The germline V gene has CDR1 GTSNPN and CDR2 SVGIG (reference sequence). The V gene end was trimmed by 2 bases and the J gene end by 8 bases; junction bases not matched to a gene: 10. The CDR3 sequence is CAWSITTQGAGYTF. CDR3 DNA: TGTGCCTGGAGTATTACTACTCAGGGGGCCGGCTACACCTTC. Full variable domain (outside the CDR3, taken from reference TRBV30 and TRBJ1-2): SQTIHQWPATLVQPVGSPLSLECTVEGTSNPNLYWYRQAAGRGLQLLFYSVGIGQISSEVPQNLSASRPQDRQFILSSKKLLLSDSGFYLCAWSITTQGAGYTFGSGTRLTVV.

This sequence joins TRBV14 and TRBJ2-1; TRBD2 is a possible D gene (6 bases). V was clipped by 5 bases and J by 2 bases, with 13 bases between them. The CDR3 totals 15 residues. From germline, CDR1 is SGHDN and CDR2 FVKESK. CDR3 sequence (DNA): TGTGCCAGCAGCTTTCGGGACTCGACCTACAATGAGCAGTTCTTC. Amino acid sequence: CASSFRDSTYNEQFF.

The chain recombines TRBV29-1 with TRBJ2-7; D is uncertain. Per the germline V gene, CDR1 is SQVTM and CDR2 is ANQGSEA. The V and J ends lost 5 bases and 3 bases respectively, with 14 bases between them. This CDR3 region has 13 residues. CDR3 in amino acids: CSVTLRPGYEQYF. The CDR3 DNA sequence: TGCAGCGTTACCCTCAGGCCGGGCTACGAGCAGTACTTC.

The chain has TRBV13 and TRBJ2-5, with D perhaps matching TRBD1 (5 bases). Per germline, CDR1 PRHDT and CDR2 FYEKMQ (reference sequence). This CDR3 comprises 12 residues. With 6 bases removed from V and 3 bases from J, the gap between germline ends came to 8 bases. The CDR3 nucleotides read TGTGCCAGCAGGGGGCTTGAAGAGACCCAGTACTTC. Its protein product is CASRGLEETQYF.

The gene calls are TRBV7-9 and TRBJ2-2; 8 bases are shared with TRBD1. Germline values: CDR1 SEHNR, CDR2 FQNEAQ (reference sequence). Trimming cost V 5 bases and J 3 bases; bases outside gene matches: 8. CDR3 length: 16 residues. CDR3 nucleotides: TGTGCCAGCAGCGTCTCCAGGGGGCAGGACACCGGGGAGCTGTTTTTT. Translation gives CASSVSRGQDTGELFF.

This clone was observed a few times. V gene TRBV11-2 combines with J gene TRBJ2-7; no reliable D call. The CDR3 spans 13 residues. V lost 6 bases and J 0 bases, leaving 9 bases between the germline ends. Germline CDR1 reads SGHAT; CDR2 reads FQNNGV. The CDR3 region is CASRRTGSYEQYF. Written as DNA, the CDR3 is TGTGCCAGCAGGAGGACGGGCTCCTACGAGCAGTACTTC.

J is TRBJ2-1 and V is TRBV29-1; tentative D call: TRBD1 (6 bases). The CDR3 is made up of 12 amino acids. Germline lookup yields CDR1 SQVTM and CDR2 ANQGSEA. The germline V and J ends were trimmed by 7 bases and 6 bases, with 13 bases remaining between them. The chain's CDR3 is CSAGDISNEQFF. As DNA, the CDR3 is TGCAGCGCAGGGGACATCTCCAATGAGCAGTTCTTC.

V gene TRBV4-3 combines with J gene TRBJ1-6; D is unclear. V was shortened by 0 bases and J by 4 bases, with 7 bases between the two germline ends. This CDR3 spans 15 amino acids. The germline CDR1 and CDR2 sequences are LGHNA and YSLEER. The CDR3 is CASSQEQNYNSPLHF. CDR3 sequence (DNA): TGCGCCAGCAGCCAAGAACAGAATTATAATTCACCCCTCCACTTT.

This chain links TRBV2 with TRBJ2-5, with 11 bases matching TRBD1. Looked up from germline, CDR1 is SNHLY and CDR2 is FYNNEI. J lost 2 bases, V lost 8 bases, and 4 bases had no gene match. The CDR3 has 14 amino acids. CDR3 in amino acids: CASRTGGGQETQYF. The CDR3 nucleotides are TGTGCCAGCCGGACAGGGGGCGGTCAAGAGACCCAGTACTTC.

The chain combines TRBV9 with TRBJ1-5; weak D call: TRBD1 (6 bases). Germline assignment: CDR1 SGDLS and CDR2 YYNGEE. V lost 2 bases, J lost 11 bases, and 20 bases lay in between. This CDR3 comprises 15 residues. CDR3 sequence (DNA): TGTGCCAGCAGCGTTGGTGACAGGCCCCATCAATCCCAGCATTTT. This gives the protein CASSVGDRPHQSQHF.

This clone was seen only once. The rearrangement uses TRBV6-1 and TRBJ2-7; 7 bases map to TRBD1. Germline assignment: CDR1 MNHNS and CDR2 SASEGT. The CDR3 loop spans 15 amino acids. Trimming at V came to 6 bases and at J to 3 bases, leaving 11 bases not matched to a gene. In DNA, the CDR3 is TGTGCCAGCAGATCGAATAGGGGACAGATCTACGAGCAGTACTTC. It specifies CASRSNRGQIYEQYF.